This note documents a single TCR beta chain sequence. As yet, its antigen is unknown. This PCR relied on a set of 60 Vbeta primers and 13 Jbeta primers. Sequenced by immunoSEQ multiplex PCR; TCRdb stores in-frame clones only, minus some. The sample lists around 180,000 clones, about 88% occurring once. The V segment lost 8 bases and the J segment 4 bases; nucleotides outside the gene matches: 5. Germline assignment: CDR1 SGDLS and CDR2 YYNGEE. The CDR3 consists of 15 residues. The source of the sample is a study of cytomegalovirus exposure and HLA in healthy donors. Study in general: One earlier analysis, a look at 150 million to 200 million T cells, found more than 100 million unique TCR beta sequences. General study results and limits: Upon later analysis, HLA-associated TCR beta chains proved more clonally expanded than other, equally common chains.

The sample comprised PBMCs. The receptor was isolated from a woman younger than 35 in good health and CMV-seronegative. The rearrangement joins TRBV9 to TRBJ2-5; 16 positions agree with TRBD2. In DNA, the CDR3 is TGTGCCAGGTCGGGACTAGCGGGAGGGGGAGAGACCCAGTACTTC. It translates to CARSGLAGGGETQYF.